Each of the 16 T cell receptor beta chains below was sequenced from the same sample in a study of beta chain features in type 1 diabetes. The whole isolated RNA underwent reverse transcription, so sequencing captured expressed TCRB transcripts. Profiled with immunoSEQ multiplex PCR; TCRdb holds only in-frame clones, not every one. The sample carries around 250,000 clones, 11% to 15% recorded once. Study-level points and caveats: The study found moderately but significantly shorter TCRB CDR3s in all four CD4+ subsets of Type 1 diabetes patients.

Which antigens these TCRs recognize remains unknown. The material sequenced was naive CD4+ T cells from blood. Receptors were obtained from a man aged 30-40 years with type 1 diabetes.

The chain recombines TRBV6-4 with TRBJ1-1, with unresolved D. The length of the CDR3 is 13 residues. Germline values: CDR1 MRHNA, CDR2 SNTAGT. V lost 4 bases, J lost 0 bases, and 6 bases lay in between. The CDR3 DNA follows: TGTGCCAGCAGTGTGAGAATGAACACTGAAGCTTTCTTT. It is translated as CASSVRMNTEAFF.

There are a few counts of this clone. The rearrangement links TRBV29-1 to TRBJ1-1, with D perhaps TRBD1 (6 bases). Trimming took off 6 bases at V and 1 base at J, with 9 bases between the two ends. The CDR3 totals 12 residues. Germline V gene lookup returns CDR1 SQVTM and CDR2 ANQGSEA. The CDR3 coding sequence is TGCAGCGTCGGACAGCCGAACACTGAAGCTTTCTTT. Amino acid sequence: CSVGQPNTEAFF.

CDR3 sequence (DNA): TGTGCCAGCAGCCCCGACAGGGCGGCAGATACGCAGTATTTT. Its translation: CASSPDRAADTQYF. The rearrangement joins TRBV6-5 to TRBJ2-3; 7 nucleotides match TRBD1. CDR3 length: 14 residues. V was clipped by 6 bases and J by 4 bases; unmatched bases: 7. CDR1 is MNHEY, CDR2 SVGAGI, per germline.

This clone was picked up a small number of times. The chain recombines TRBV29-1 with TRBJ2-7; 12 nucleotides line up with TRBD2. The CDR3 covers 14 residues. Germline CDR1 reads SQVTM; CDR2 reads ANQGSEA. The trim removed 6 bases at V and 5 bases at J, leaving 8 bases unmatched. CDR3 sequence reads: CSVSRLAGDNEQYF. The CDR3 DNA is TGCAGCGTCTCAAGACTAGCGGGAGACAACGAGCAGTACTTC.

This clone has only a few counts. V and J are TRBV28 and TRBJ1-1; D gene ambiguous. Trimming pared 2 bases from V and 1 base from J, leaving 5 bases between. Per the germline V gene, CDR1 is MDHEN and CDR2 is SYDVKM. The CDR3 contains 13 residues. CDR3 region: CASSLKANTEAFF. The CDR3, as DNA: TGTGCCAGCAGTTTAAAAGCGAACACTGAAGCTTTCTTT.

This rearrangement joins TRBV30 to TRBJ2-7; weak D call: TRBD2 (6 bases). Per the germline V gene, CDR1 is GTSNPN and CDR2 is SVGIG (reference sequence). This CDR3 comprises 12 residues. The CDR3 coding sequence is TGTGCTAGAGCAGGAGGAGGGCACGAGCAGTACTTC. Residues: CARAGGGHEQYF.

This clone was recorded a few times. This chain uses TRBV14 with TRBJ2-1; TRBD1 agrees at 9 bases. The V segment lost 0 bases and the J segment 6 bases; nucleotides outside the gene matches: 18. CDR3 length equals 20 residues. Germline V gene data show CDR1 as SGHDN and CDR2 as FVKESK. The CDR3 here is CASSQERGPPGQGLGNEQFF. The CDR3 DNA is TGTGCCAGCAGCCAAGAAAGGGGGCCACCGGGACAGGGATTGGGCAATGAGCAGTTCTTC.

This clone showed up just a few times. The V call is TRBV7-2, the J call TRBJ2-3, with 12 bases fitting TRBD2. The ends lost 1 base at V and 1 base at J; junction bases unmatched: 0. CDR1 SGHTA and CDR2 FQGNSA come from the germline V gene. CDR3 length: 16 amino acids. The CDR3 coding sequence is TGTGCCAGCAGCTTAGGACTAGCGGGGGGCACAGATACGCAGTATTTT. Translating it yields CASSLGLAGGTDTQYF.

The chain links TRBV19 to TRBJ1-2; D is unresolved. The CDR3 length is 16 residues. The germline gives CDR1 LNHDA, CDR2 SQIVND (reference sequence). The ends were cut back, 0 bases at V and 1 base at J, with 12 bases in the middle. The CDR3 sequence: CASSIDLVRGNYGYTF. The DNA for the CDR3 is TGTGCCAGTAGTATAGATCTGGTGCGGGGTAACTATGGCTACACCTTC.

The chain employs TRBV9 and TRBJ2-6; 10 bases map to TRBD1. The CDR3 sequence is 18 residues long. Germline V gene sequence: CDR1 SGDLS, CDR2 YYNGEE. V gave up 4 bases and J gave up 0 bases; unmatched junction bases: 7. CDR3 nucleotides: TGTGCCAGCAGCTTGACAGGGGGCCTGAGCTCTGGGGCCAACGTCCTGACTTTC. Its protein is CASSLTGGLSSGANVLTF.

This chain joins TRBV29-1 and TRBJ2-1, with D unresolved. There are 8 residues in the CDR3. Looked up from germline, CDR1 is SQVTM and CDR2 is ANQGSEA. Trimming cost V 4 bases and J 12 bases, with 4 bases left between them. The CDR3 nucleotides are TGCAGCGTTGTCGGGCAGTTCTTC. This translates into CSVVGQFF.

The J gene is TRBJ2-7, the V gene TRBV7-8, with D possibly matching TRBD1 (5 bases). V was shortened by 5 bases and J by 2 bases, with 16 bases between the two germline ends. The CDR3 is 15 residues long. Germline V lookup: CDR1 SGHVS, CDR2 FQNEAQ. The CDR3 coding sequence is TGTGCCAGCAGCCCTCGACAGTCTGTGGCCTACGAGCAGTACTTC. It translates to CASSPRQSVAYEQYF.

This clone was picked up a small number of times. The sample has other DNA sequences that encode this CDR3 too. The chain uses TRBV2 and TRBJ2-1; 7 bases are a match to TRBD1. J gave up 3 bases and V 6 bases, and 2 bases lay outside the gene matches. The CDR3 extends over 13 amino acids. Looked up from germline, CDR1 is SNHLY and CDR2 is FYNNEI. Here the CDR3 DNA reads TGTGCCAGCAGCGGGGACAGCTACAATGAGCAGTTCTTC. Amino acid sequence: CASSGDSYNEQFF.

The V gene is TRBV18, the J gene TRBJ2-3, with 14 nucleotides matching TRBD2. The CDR3 covers 17 residues. Germline loops: CDR1 KGHSH, CDR2 LQKENI. The trim removed 1 base at V and 6 bases at J, leaving 6 bases unmatched. CDR3: CASSPLGLAGGGDTQYF. The CDR3 DNA is TGTGCCAGCTCACCACTCGGACTAGCGGGAGGAGGGGATACGCAGTATTTT.

This clone was picked up a small number of times. Its ends do not fully match the called genes, so a read error is possible. This chain connects TRBV9 to TRBJ2-3; the match to TRBD2 covers 10 bases. This CDR3 is 15 amino acids long. Germline V CDR1 and CDR2: SGDLS, YYNGEE. The CDR3 here is CASNVAGGFTDTQYF. CDR3 nucleotide sequence: TGTGCCAGCAACGTAGCGGGGGGTTTCACAGATACGCAGTATTTT.

This clone was detected only a few times. The chain links TRBV7-2 to TRBJ2-3; TRBD1 agrees at 8 bases. With 5 bases clipped from V and 6 bases from J, the junction kept 7 bases outside the gene matches. CDR3 length: 14 residues. The germline gives CDR1 SGHTA, CDR2 FQGNSA. Here the CDR3 DNA reads TGTGCCAGCAGCAAAGGACAGGGCGCGGATACGCAGTATTTT. The encoded protein is CASSKGQGADTQYF.